This TCR beta chain came from a study of cytomegalovirus exposure and HLA in healthy donors. In nominal health when sampled, donors likely had unrecorded immune exposures nonetheless. PCR employed 60 Vbeta and 13 Jbeta primers. TCRdb's table, derived via immunoSEQ multiplex PCR, lists solely in-frame clones and lacks some. The sample holds about 140,000 clones. This CDR3 spans 17 amino acids. V shed 0 bases and J 4 bases; nucleotides not matched to a gene: 14. Germline CDR1 GTSNPN, CDR2 SVGIG (reference sequence). The receptor was derived from a male donor in good health and CMV-seronegative. Sequenced input: PBMCs. This sequence joins TRBV30 and TRBJ1-2, with TRBD1 matching 7 bases. CDR3 sequence (DNA): TGTGCCTGGAGTGTCAGGACAGGAGCCAGGAGGGTCTATGGCTACACCTTC. It yields the protein CAWSVRTGARRVYGYTF.